This record looks at one TCR beta chain sequence and its context. Its antigen is currently unknown. This specimen belongs to a study of T cell responses to AZD1222 COVID-19 vaccine. The CDR3 runs 14 residues. Germline V gene sequence: CDR1 LNHDA, CDR2 SQIVND (reference sequence). V dropped 7 bases and J dropped 3; count of bases not matched to a gene: 6. Sequencing was performed with immunoSEQ multiplex PCR; in TCRdb, only in-frame clones are kept and a portion is missing. The sample has 95,000 or so clones; approximately 91% are singletons. Overall study findings and caveats: Samples come after the peak T cell response, not at day 14.

The chain joins TRBV19 to TRBJ1-5, with 7 bases lining up with TRBD1. This sequence originates from an adult in good health. This material consisted of peripheral blood, taken on day 0 of AZD1222 vaccination. CDR3 in amino acids: CASKGTAINQPQHF. CDR3 DNA sequence: TGTGCCAGTAAAGGGACAGCCATCAATCAGCCCCAGCATTTT.